What follows are 2 T cell receptor beta chains derived from one specimen sequenced in a study of blood T cells in healthy people across ages. With a J-beta primer mix and a sample-barcoded 5' primer, a second PCR ran about 7 to 11 cycles. Using its own MiXCR run on the 5' RACE reads, TCRdb lists one record per CDR3 protein. This sample has roughly 720,000 distinct CDR3 sequences, with approximately 53% found just once. Specimen: blood. The receptors originated from an elderly man in good health.

This clonotype was observed a few times. The J gene is TRBJ1-4, the V gene TRBV25-1, with D uncertain. The CDR3 spans 15 residues. Germline values: CDR1 MGHDK, CDR2 SYGVNS. Trimming left V 6 bases short and J 0 bases short, with 11 bases between. The CDR3 reads CASSHTTATNEKLFF. The DNA of the CDR3 is TGTGCCAGCAGCCACACTACAGCAACTAATGAAAAACTGTTTTTT.

V is TRBV12-3 or TRBV12-4 and J is TRBJ1-1; D gene ambiguous. V gave up 3 bases and J gave up 1 base, with 9 bases separating them. CDR3 length: 14 residues. As DNA, the CDR3 is TGTGCCAGCAGTTTCGACCCATGGAACACTGAAGCTTTCTTT. This translates into CASSFDPWNTEAFF.